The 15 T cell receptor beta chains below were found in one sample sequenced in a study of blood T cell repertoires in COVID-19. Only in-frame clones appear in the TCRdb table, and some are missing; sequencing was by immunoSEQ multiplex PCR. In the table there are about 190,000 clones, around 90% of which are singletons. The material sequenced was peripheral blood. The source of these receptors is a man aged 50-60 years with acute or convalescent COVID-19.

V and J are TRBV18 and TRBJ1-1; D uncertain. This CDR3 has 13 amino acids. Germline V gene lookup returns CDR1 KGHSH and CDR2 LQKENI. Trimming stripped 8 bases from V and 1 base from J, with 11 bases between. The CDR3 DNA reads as TGTGCCAGCCTTTCAGAGGGGAACACTGAAGCTTTCTTT. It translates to CASLSEGNTEAFF.

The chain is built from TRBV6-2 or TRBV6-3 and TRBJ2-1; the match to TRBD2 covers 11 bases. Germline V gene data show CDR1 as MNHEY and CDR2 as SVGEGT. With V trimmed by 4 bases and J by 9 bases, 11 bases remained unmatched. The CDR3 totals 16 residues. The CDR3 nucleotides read TGTGCCAGCAGTTCCCTTAGCGGGGGGGCAGAAGGTGAGCAGTTCTTC. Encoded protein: CASSSLSGGAEGEQFF.

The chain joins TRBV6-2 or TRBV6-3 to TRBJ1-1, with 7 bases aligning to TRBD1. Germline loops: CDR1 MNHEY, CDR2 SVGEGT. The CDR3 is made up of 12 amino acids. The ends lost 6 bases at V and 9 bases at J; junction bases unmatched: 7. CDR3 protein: CASSIAQGQAFF. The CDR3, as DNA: TGTGCCAGCAGCATAGCACAGGGGCAAGCTTTCTTT.

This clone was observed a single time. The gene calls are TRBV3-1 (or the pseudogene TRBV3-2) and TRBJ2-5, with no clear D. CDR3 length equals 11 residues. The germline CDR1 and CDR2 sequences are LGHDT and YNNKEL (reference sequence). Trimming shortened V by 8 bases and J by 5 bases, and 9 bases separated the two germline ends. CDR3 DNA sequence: TGTGCCAGCCGTATTATGGAGACCCAGTACTTC. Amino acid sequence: CASRIMETQYF.

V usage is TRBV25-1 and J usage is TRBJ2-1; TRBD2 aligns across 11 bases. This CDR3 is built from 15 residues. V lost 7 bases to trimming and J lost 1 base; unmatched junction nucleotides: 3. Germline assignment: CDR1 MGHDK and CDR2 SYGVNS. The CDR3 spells CASTLAGGSYNEQFF. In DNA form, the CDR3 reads TGTGCCAGCACCCTAGCGGGAGGTTCCTACAATGAGCAGTTCTTC. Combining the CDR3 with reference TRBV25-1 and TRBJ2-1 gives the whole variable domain EADIYQTPRYLVIGTGKKITLECSQTMGHDKMYWYQQDPGMELHLIHYSYGVNSTEKGDLSSESTVSRIRTEHFPLTLESARPSHTSQYLCASTLAGGSYNEQFFGPGTRLTVL.

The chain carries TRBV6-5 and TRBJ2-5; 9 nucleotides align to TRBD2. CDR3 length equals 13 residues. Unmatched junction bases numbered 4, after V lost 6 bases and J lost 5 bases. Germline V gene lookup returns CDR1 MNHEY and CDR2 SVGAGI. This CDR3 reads CASRASGIETQYF. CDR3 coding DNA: TGTGCCAGCAGAGCTAGCGGGATTGAGACCCAGTACTTC.

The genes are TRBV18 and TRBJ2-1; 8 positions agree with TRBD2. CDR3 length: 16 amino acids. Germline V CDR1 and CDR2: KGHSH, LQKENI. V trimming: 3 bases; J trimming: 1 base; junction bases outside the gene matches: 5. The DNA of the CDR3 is TGTGCCAGCTCACCGCCGACTAGCGTATCCTACAATGAGCAGTTCTTC. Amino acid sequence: CASSPPTSVSYNEQFF.

The CDR3 reads CASSLRQGEYYGYTF. The CDR3 bases are TGTGCCAGCAGCTTAAGACAGGGGGAGTACTATGGCTACACCTTC. The chain uses TRBV7-8 and TRBJ1-2; TRBD1 aligns across 9 bases. In germline, CDR1 is SGHVS, CDR2 FQNEAQ. Trimming took 2 bases from V and 3 from J; bases not matched to a gene: 4. This CDR3 comprises 15 residues.

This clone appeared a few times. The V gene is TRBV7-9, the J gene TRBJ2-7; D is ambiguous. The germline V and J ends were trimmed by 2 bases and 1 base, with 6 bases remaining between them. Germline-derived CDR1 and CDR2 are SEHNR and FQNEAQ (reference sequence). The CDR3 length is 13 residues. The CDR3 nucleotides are TGTGCCAGCAGCTTATCCGGTTCCTACGAGCAGTACTTC. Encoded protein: CASSLSGSYEQYF.

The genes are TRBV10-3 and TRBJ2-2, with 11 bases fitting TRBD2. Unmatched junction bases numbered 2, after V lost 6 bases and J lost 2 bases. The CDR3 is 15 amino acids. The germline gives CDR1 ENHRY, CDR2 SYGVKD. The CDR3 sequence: CAIRTSGENTGELFF. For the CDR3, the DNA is TGTGCCATCAGGACTAGCGGGGAAAACACCGGGGAGCTGTTTTTT.

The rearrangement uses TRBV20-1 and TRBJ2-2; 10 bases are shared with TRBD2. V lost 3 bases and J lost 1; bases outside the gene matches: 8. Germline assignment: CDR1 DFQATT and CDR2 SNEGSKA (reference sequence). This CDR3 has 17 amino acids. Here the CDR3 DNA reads TGCAGTGCTAGTAGGGGGGGACTAGCGAAGAACACCGGGGAGCTGTTTTTT. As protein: CSASRGGLAKNTGELFF.

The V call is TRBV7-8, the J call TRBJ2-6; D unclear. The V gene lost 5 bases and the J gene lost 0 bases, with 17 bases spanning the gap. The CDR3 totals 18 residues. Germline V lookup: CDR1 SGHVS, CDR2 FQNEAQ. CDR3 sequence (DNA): TGTGCCAGCAGCCGAGTGCACAGCTATAACTCTGGGGCCAACGTCCTGACTTTC. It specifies CASSRVHSYNSGANVLTF.

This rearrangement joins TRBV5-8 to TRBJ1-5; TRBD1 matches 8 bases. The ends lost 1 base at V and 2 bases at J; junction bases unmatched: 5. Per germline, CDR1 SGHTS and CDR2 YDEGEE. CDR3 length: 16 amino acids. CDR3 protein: CASSLLQGAGNQPQHF. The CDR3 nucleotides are TGTGCCAGCAGCTTGCTTCAGGGGGCGGGCAATCAGCCCCAGCATTTT.

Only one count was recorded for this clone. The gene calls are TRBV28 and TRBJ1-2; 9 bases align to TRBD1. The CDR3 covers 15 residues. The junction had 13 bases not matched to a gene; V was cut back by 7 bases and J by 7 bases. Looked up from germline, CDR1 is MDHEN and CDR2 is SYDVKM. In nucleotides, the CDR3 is TGTGCCAGCAACCGGATTCAACAGGGGGCGCTTGGCTACACCTTC. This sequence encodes CASNRIQQGALGYTF.

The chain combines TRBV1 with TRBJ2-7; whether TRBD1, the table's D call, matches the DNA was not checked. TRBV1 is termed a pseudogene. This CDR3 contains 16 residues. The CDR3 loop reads CTSNTGQGAKSSEQYF. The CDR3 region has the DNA TGCACCAGCAACACGGGACAGGGGGCAAAAAGCTCCGAGCAGTACTTC.